Below are 13 T cell receptor beta chains sequenced from a single sample in a study of blood T cell repertoires in COVID-19. Only in-frame clones appear in the TCRdb table, and some are missing; sequencing was by immunoSEQ multiplex PCR. The top ten clones hold about 0.83% of a sample with 350,000 to 450,000 clones, roughly nine tenths of them seen once. Source material: PBMCs or T cells enriched from blood (not recorded which). The receptors originated from a woman aged 40 to 50 who had been exposed to COVID-19.

This chain joins TRBV5-1 and TRBJ1-1; the D is unclear. The germline V gene encodes CDR1 SGHRS and CDR2 YFSETQ. Trimming shortened V by 4 bases and J by 0 bases, and 10 bases separated the two germline ends. This CDR3 contains 14 residues. The CDR3 reads CASSPRRMNTEAFF. The CDR3 DNA reads as TGCGCCAGCAGCCCCAGGCGCATGAACACTGAAGCTTTCTTT.

The gene calls are TRBV11-3 and TRBJ2-5, with D perhaps matching TRBD1 (5 bases). Germline V gene lookup returns CDR1 SGHNT and CDR2 YENEEA. Trimming stripped 1 base from V and 1 base from J, with 7 bases between. The CDR3 runs to 14 residues. CDR3 in amino acids: CASSLAGLQETQYF. The CDR3 coding sequence is TGTGCCAGCAGCTTAGCAGGGCTCCAAGAGACCCAGTACTTC. The whole variable domain, remainder taken from reference TRBV11-3 and TRBJ2-5, is EAGVVQSPRYKIIEKKQPVAFWCNPISGHNTLYWYLQNLGQGPELLIRYENEEAVDDSQLPKDRFSAERLKGVDSTLKIQPAELGDSAVYLCASSLAGLQETQYFGPGTRLLVL.

The chain links TRBV9 to TRBJ1-1; possible D gene TRBD1, 5 bases. CDR3 length: 13 amino acids. Trimming shortened V by 2 bases and J by 6 bases, and 11 bases separated the two germline ends. Germline CDR1 SGDLS, CDR2 YYNGEE. Here the CDR3 reads CASSVLGVAEAFF. CDR3 nucleotides: TGTGCCAGCAGCGTTTTAGGGGTTGCTGAAGCTTTCTTT.

This clone was detected once. The chain combines TRBV5-1 with TRBJ2-3; D is unresolved. CDR1 and CDR2 (germline): SGHRS, YFSETQ. This CDR3 spans 13 amino acids. V lost 0 bases, J lost 6 bases, and 8 bases lay in between. The CDR3, as DNA: TGCGCCAGCAGCTTGGGGCTGCGGGATACGCAGTATTTT. Its translation: CASSLGLRDTQYF. Full variable domain (rest looked up from reference TRBV5-1 and TRBJ2-3): KAGVTQTPRYLIKTRGQQVTLSCSPISGHRSVSWYQQTPGQGLQFLFEYFSETQRNKGNFPGRFSGRQFSNSRSEMNVSTLELGDSALYLCASSLGLRDTQYFGPGTRLTVL.

V usage is TRBV5-6 and J usage is TRBJ1-2; tentative D call: TRBD1 (5 bases). There are 13 residues in the CDR3. Germline V gene lookup returns CDR1 SGHDT and CDR2 YYEEEE. Deletions cut 4 bases from V and 0 bases from J, with 7 bases between. The CDR3, as DNA: TGTGCCAGCAGCCAGGGAACTAACTATGGCTACACCTTC. This sequence encodes CASSQGTNYGYTF.

This chain joins TRBV27 and TRBJ2-1; 8 bases line up with TRBD2. V shed 5 bases, J shed 9 bases, and the junction held 18 bases outside the gene matches. Looked up from germline, CDR1 is MNHEY and CDR2 is SMNVEV (reference sequence). The CDR3 extends over 17 amino acids. Here the CDR3 DNA reads TGTGCCAGCAGTCGTGGCGGGGGGTGGCCGGTCAGCGGTGAGCAGTTCTTC. It encodes CASSRGGGWPVSGEQFF.

The chain employs TRBV5-4 and TRBJ1-1; D possibly corresponds to TRBD1 (5 bases). CDR3 length: 14 amino acids. V lost 1 base and J lost 1, with 8 bases in between. Germline V gives CDR1 SGHNT, CDR2 YYREEE (reference sequence). The CDR3 is CASSLTQANTEAFF. Written as DNA, the CDR3 is TGTGCCAGCAGCTTGACACAGGCGAACACTGAAGCTTTCTTT.

This clone was counted once. CDR3 amino acids: CASSVGDRASQPQHF. The DNA for the CDR3 is TGTGCCAGCAGCGTAGGAGACAGGGCAAGTCAGCCCCAGCATTTT. The chain links TRBV9 to TRBJ1-5; 7 bases fit TRBD1. V lost 0 bases and J lost 6; bases outside the gene matches: 6. Per the germline V gene, CDR1 is SGDLS and CDR2 is YYNGEE. This CDR3 is 15 amino acids long. The full variable domain, with the rest looked up from reference TRBV9 and TRBJ1-5, is DSGVTQTPKHLITATGQRVTLRCSPRSGDLSVYWYQQSLDQGLQFLIQYYNGEERAKGNILERFSAQQFPDLHSELNLSSLELGDSALYFCASSVGDRASQPQHFGDGTRLSIL.

Written as DNA, the CDR3 is TGTGCCAGCAGCATAGGGGACAGAACCTCTGGAAACACCATATATTTT. It specifies CASSIGDRTSGNTIYF. The genes are TRBV9 and TRBJ1-3, with 7 bases that match TRBD1. Germline V lookup: CDR1 SGDLS, CDR2 YYNGEE. This CDR3 region has 16 residues. J gave up 0 bases and V 4 bases, and 7 bases lay outside the gene matches. The full variable domain, rest sourced from reference TRBV9 and TRBJ1-3, is DSGVTQTPKHLITATGQRVTLRCSPRSGDLSVYWYQQSLDQGLQFLIQYYNGEERAKGNILERFSAQQFPDLHSELNLSSLELGDSALYFCASSIGDRTSGNTIYFGEGSWLTVV.

This clone was found a few times. The chain employs TRBV2 and TRBJ2-3; maybe TRBD2 (5 bases). Germline CDR1 and CDR2: SNHLY and FYNNEI. V was cut by 7 bases and J by 4 bases, with 9 bases left in between. The length of the CDR3 is 12 residues. DNA of the CDR3: TGTGCCAGCAAAATTAGCGCAGATACGCAGTATTTT. Amino acid sequence: CASKISADTQYF.

The CDR3 DNA reads TGTGCCAGCGGTCACAGGGGAGGCACTGAAGCTTTCTTT. The encoded protein is CASGHRGGTEAFF. J is TRBJ1-1 and V is TRBV12-3 or TRBV12-4; 7 positions agree with TRBD1. The CDR3 runs 13 residues. The V and J ends lost 8 bases and 4 bases, in that order; junction bases with no gene match: 7.

This rearrangement joins TRBV29-1 to TRBJ1-1; 7 nucleotides agree with TRBD1. With V trimmed by 5 bases and J by 3 bases, 6 bases remained unmatched. This CDR3 region has 13 residues. Germline loops: CDR1 SQVTM, CDR2 ANQGSEA. The CDR3 loop is CSVPGQSHTEAFF. CDR3 DNA sequence: TGCAGCGTTCCGGGACAGAGCCACACTGAAGCTTTCTTT.

The CDR3, as DNA: TGTGCCAGCAGTTTAAGCCCGGATTCACCCCTCCACTTT. It encodes CASSLSPDSPLHF. This chain uses TRBV12-3 or TRBV12-4 with TRBJ1-6; no clear D. This CDR3 region has 13 residues. Deletions cut 2 bases from V and 8 bases from J, with 7 bases between.